This TCR beta chain was documented in a study of cytomegalovirus exposure and HLA in healthy donors. Whole-study results and caveats: Previous analysis showed most TCR beta V segments were productive about 90% or about 30% of the time. The authors judged a highly shared variant cluster likely a sequencing artifact.

V lost 0 bases and J lost 4, with 15 bases in between. CDR3 size: 17 residues. Use of 60 Vbeta and 13 Jbeta primers characterized the PCR. In the authors' methods: In a later analysis, of tens of millions of unique beta chains, some 10 million appeared in at least two donors. Generated by immunoSEQ multiplex PCR, the TCRdb table keeps only in-frame clones and is missing some. V, J and clone size are taken as reported in that table, and D and trimming were inferred from the DNA itself. The data show around 130,000 clones, 60% to 85% seen once. As concerns this clone: Its specificity is unknown.

Specimen: PBMCs. This TCR derives from a middle-aged woman in good health and CMV-seronegative. V gene TRBV23-1 combines with J gene TRBJ2-2; D unresolved. TRBV23-1 is recorded as an ORF, its role being uncertain. The CDR3 loop reads CASSQSNFFQVTGELFF. Here the CDR3 DNA reads TGCGCCAGCAGTCAATCGAATTTCTTCCAGGTCACCGGGGAGCTGTTTTTT.